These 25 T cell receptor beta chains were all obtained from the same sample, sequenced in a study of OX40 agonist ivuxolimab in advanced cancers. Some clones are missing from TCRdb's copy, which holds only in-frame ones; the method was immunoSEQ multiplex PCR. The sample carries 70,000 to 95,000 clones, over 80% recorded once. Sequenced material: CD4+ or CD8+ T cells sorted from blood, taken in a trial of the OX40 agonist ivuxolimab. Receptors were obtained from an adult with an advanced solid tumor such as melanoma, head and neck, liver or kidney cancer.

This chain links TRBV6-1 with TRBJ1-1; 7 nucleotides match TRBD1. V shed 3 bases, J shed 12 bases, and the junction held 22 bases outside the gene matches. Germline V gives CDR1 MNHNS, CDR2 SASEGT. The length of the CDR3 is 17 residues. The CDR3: CASSEAWNRGSQGGTFF. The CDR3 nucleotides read TGTGCCAGCAGTGAGGCTTGGAACAGGGGTTCTCAGGGGGGGACTTTCTTT.

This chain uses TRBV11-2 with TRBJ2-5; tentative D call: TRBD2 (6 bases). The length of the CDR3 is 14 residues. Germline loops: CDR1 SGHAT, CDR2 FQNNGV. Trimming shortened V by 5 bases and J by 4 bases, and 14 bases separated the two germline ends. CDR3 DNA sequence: TGTGCCAGCAGCCCTAGCGTCACGGGAGAGACCCAGTACTTC. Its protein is CASSPSVTGETQYF.

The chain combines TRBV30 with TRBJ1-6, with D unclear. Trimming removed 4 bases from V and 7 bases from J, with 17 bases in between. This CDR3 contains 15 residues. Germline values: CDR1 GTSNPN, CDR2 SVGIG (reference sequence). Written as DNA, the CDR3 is TGTGCCTGGACCCTCGGACTGCTGGGGAATTCACCCCTCCACTTT. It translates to CAWTLGLLGNSPLHF.

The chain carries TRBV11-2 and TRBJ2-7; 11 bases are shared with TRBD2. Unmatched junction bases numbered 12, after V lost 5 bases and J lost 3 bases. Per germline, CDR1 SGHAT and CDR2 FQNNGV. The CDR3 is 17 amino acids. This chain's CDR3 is CASSLQSTSGSIYEQYF. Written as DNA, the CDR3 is TGTGCCAGCAGCCTCCAATCCACTAGCGGGAGTATCTACGAGCAGTACTTC.

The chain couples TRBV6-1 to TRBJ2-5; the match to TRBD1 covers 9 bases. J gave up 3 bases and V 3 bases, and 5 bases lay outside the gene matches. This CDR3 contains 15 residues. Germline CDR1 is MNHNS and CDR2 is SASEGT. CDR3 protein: CASSEMTGGKETQYF. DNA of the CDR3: TGTGCCAGCAGTGAGATGACAGGGGGGAAAGAGACCCAGTACTTC.

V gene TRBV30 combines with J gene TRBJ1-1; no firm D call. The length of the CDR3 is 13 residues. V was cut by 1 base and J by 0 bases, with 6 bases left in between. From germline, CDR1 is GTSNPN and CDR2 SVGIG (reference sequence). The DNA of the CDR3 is TGTGCCTGGAGTGAGTTTATGAACACTGAAGCTTTCTTT. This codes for CAWSEFMNTEAFF.

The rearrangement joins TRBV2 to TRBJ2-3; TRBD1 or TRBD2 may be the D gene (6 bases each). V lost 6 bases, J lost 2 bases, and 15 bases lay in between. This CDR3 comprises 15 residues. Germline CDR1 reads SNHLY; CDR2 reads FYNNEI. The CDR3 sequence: CASSDGGRHTDTQYF. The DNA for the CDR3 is TGTGCCAGCAGCGACGGGGGCCGTCACACAGATACGCAGTATTTT.

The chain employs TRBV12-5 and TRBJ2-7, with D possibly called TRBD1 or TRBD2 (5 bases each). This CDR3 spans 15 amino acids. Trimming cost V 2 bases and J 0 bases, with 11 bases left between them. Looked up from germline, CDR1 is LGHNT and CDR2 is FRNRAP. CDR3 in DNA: TGTGCTAGTGGTTTGATTTGGGACCACTCCTACGAGCAGTACTTC. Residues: CASGLIWDHSYEQYF. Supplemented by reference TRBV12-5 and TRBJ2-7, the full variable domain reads DARVTQTPRHKVTEMGQEVTMRCQPILGHNTVFWYRQTMMQGLELLAYFRNRAPLDDSGMPKDRFSAEMPDATLATLKIQPSEPRDSAVYFCASGLIWDHSYEQYFGPGTRLTVT.

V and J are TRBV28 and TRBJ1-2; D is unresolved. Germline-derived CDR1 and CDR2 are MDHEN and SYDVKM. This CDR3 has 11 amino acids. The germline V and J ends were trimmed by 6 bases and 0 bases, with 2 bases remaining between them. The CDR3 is CASRTNYGYTF. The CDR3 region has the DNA TGTGCCAGCAGGACTAACTATGGCTACACCTTC.

The CDR3 sequence is CASSDSRAKNIQYF. The DNA of the CDR3 is TGTGCCAGCAGTGATTCCAGGGCGAAAAACATTCAGTACTTC. The rearrangement uses TRBV2 and TRBJ2-4, with a weak D call TRBD1 (5 bases). Germline CDR1 reads SNHLY; CDR2 reads FYNNEI. The CDR3 runs to 14 residues. V shed 3 bases and J shed 4 bases, with 10 bases lying between them.

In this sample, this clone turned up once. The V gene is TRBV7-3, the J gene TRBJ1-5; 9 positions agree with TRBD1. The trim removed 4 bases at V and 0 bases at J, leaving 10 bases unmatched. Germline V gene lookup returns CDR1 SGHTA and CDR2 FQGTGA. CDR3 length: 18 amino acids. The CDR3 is CASSSRQGDLNSNQPQHF. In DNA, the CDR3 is TGTGCCAGCAGCTCCCGACAGGGGGACCTAAATAGCAATCAGCCCCAGCATTTT.

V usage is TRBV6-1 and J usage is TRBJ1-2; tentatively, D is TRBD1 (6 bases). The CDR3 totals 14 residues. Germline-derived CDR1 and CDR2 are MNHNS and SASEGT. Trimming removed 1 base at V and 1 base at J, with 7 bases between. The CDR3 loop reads CASSEGTVNYGYTF. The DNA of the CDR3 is TGTGCCAGCAGTGAAGGGACAGTTAACTATGGCTACACCTTC.

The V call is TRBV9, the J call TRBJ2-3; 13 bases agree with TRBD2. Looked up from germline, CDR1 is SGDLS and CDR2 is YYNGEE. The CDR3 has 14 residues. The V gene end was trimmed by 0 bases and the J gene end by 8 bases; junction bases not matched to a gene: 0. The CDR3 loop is CASSVGLAGGTQYF. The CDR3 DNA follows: TGTGCCAGCAGCGTAGGACTAGCGGGGGGTACGCAGTATTTT.

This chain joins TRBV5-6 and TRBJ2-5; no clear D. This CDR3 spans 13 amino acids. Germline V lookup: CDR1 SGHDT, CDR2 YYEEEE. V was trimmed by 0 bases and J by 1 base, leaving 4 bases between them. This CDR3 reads CASSLGPQETQYF. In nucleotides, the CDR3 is TGTGCCAGCAGCTTGGGCCCCCAAGAGACCCAGTACTTC.

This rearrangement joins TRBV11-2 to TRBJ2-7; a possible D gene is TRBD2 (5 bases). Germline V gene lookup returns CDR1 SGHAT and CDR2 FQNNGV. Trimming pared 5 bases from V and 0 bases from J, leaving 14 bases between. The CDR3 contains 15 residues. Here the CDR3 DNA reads TGTGCCAGCAGCCTCTGGACTGAAAACTCCTACGAGCAGTACTTC. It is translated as CASSLWTENSYEQYF.

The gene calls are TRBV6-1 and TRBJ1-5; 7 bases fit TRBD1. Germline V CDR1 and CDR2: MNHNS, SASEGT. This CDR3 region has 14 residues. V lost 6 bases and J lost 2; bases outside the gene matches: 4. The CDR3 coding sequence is TGTGCCAGCAGCCTAGGACAGGGCAATCAGCCCCAGCATTTT. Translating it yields CASSLGQGNQPQHF.

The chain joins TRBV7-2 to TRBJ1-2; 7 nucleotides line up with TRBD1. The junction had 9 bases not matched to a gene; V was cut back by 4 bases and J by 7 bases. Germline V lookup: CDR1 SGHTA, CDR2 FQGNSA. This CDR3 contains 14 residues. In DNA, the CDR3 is TGTGCCAGCAGCTCCCCTGAGGGGGCGGGTGGCTACACCTTC. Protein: CASSSPEGAGGYTF.

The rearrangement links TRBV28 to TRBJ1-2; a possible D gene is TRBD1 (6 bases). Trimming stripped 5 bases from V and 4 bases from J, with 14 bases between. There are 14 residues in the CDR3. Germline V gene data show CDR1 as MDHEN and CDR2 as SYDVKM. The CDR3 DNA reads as TGTGCCAGCAGTAAGGGGGGATGGGGCTATGGCTACACCTTC. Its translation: CASSKGGWGYGYTF.

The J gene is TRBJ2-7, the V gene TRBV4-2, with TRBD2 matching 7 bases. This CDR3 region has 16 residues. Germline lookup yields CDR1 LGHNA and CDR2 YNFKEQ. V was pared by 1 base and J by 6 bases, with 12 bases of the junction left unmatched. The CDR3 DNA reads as TGTGCCAGCAGCCAAGTCTCCGGACTAGGTGTGGGCGAGCAGTACTTC. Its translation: CASSQVSGLGVGEQYF.

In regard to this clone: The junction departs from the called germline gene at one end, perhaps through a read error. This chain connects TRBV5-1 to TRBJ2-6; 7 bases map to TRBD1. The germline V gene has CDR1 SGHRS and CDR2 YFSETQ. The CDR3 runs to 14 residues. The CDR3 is CASSLESGGNVLTF. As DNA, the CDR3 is TGCGCCAGCAGCTTGGAGTCAGGGGGCAACGTCCTGACTTTC.

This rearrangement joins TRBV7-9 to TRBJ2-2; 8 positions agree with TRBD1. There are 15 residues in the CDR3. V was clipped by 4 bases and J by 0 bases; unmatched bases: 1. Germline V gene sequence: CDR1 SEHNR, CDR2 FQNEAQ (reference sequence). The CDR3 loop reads CASSSDRANTGELFF. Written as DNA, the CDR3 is TGTGCCAGCAGCTCGGACAGGGCGAACACCGGGGAGCTGTTTTTT.

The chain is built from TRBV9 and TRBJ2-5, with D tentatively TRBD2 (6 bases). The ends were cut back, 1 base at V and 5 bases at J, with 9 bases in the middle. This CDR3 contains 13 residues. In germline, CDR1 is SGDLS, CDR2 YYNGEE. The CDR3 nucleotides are TGTGCCAGCAGCGTATCTGGGAGGGAGACCCAGTACTTC. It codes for CASSVSGRETQYF. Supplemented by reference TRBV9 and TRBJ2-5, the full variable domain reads DSGVTQTPKHLITATGQRVTLRCSPRSGDLSVYWYQQSLDQGLQFLIQYYNGEERAKGNILERFSAQQFPDLHSELNLSSLELGDSALYFCASSVSGRETQYFGPGTRLLVL.

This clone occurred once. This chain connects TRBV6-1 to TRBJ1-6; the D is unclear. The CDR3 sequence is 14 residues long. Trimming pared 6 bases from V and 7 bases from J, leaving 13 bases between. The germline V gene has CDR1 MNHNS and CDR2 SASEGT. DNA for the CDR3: TGTGCCAGCAGCCGCCGAGAACAGAATTCACCCCTCCACTTT. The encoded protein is CASSRREQNSPLHF.

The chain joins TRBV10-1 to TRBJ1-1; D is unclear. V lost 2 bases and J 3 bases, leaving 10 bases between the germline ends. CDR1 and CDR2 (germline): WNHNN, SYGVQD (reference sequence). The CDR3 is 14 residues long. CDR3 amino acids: CASSEAGRDTEAFF. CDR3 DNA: TGCGCCAGCAGTGAGGCAGGTCGGGACACTGAAGCTTTCTTT.

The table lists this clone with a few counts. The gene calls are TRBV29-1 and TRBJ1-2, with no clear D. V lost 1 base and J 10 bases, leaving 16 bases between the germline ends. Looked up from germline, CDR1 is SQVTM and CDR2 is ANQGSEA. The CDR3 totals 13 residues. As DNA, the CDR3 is TGCAGCGTTGAAGGAAGGCCGCGACGGGACTACACCTTC. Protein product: CSVEGRPRRDYTF. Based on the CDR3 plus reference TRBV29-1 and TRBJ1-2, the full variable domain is SAVISQKPSRDICQRGTSLTIQCQVDSQVTMMFWYRQQPGQSLTLIATANQGSEATYESGFVIDKFPISRPNLTFSTLTVSNMSPEDSSIYLCSVEGRPRRDYTFGSGTRLTVV.